The table lists the clone carrying this T cell receptor beta chain with a few counts. This entry belongs to a study of blood T cells in healthy people across ages. A sample-barcoded 5' primer and a J-beta primer mix were used in a second PCR of about 7 to 12 cycles. TCRdb re-derived calls from the 5' RACE reads in MiXCR, one entry per CDR3 protein. The sample shows fewer than 2,000,000 distinct CDR3 sequences, about two fifths of them seen only once. The CDR3 is 16 residues long. The ends lost 3 bases at V and 7 bases at J; junction bases unmatched: 8. This rearrangement joins TRBV12-3 or TRBV12-4 to TRBJ2-1, with 11 bases aligning to TRBD2. This clonotype originated in a human donor in good health. Source material: blood. The CDR3 region is CASSLISGGAYNEQFF. The CDR3 DNA follows: TGTGCCAGCAGTTTGATTAGCGGGGGGGCGTATAATGAGCAGTTCTTC.